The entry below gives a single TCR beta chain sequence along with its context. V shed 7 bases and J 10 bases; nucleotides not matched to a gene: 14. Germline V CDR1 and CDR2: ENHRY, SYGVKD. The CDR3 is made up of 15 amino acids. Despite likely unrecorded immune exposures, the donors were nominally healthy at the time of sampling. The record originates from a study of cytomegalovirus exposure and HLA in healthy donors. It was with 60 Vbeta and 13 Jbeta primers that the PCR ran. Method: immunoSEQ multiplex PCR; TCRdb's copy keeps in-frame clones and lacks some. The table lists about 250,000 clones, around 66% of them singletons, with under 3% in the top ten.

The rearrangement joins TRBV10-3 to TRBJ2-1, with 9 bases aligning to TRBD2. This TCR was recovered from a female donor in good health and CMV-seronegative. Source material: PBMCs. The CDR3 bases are TGTGCCATCAAGGGCGGGAGGGCCGGTTTAGGCGAGCAGTTCTTC. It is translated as CAIKGGRAGLGEQFF.